This T cell receptor beta chain was sequenced for a study of post-analysis software for immune sequencing data. Overall study context: The cohort encompassed relapsing-remitting, secondary progressive and progressive-relapsing multiple sclerosis disease courses. Notes on the study in general: Compared with controls, patients showed significantly lower normalized Chao1 diversity. Roughly 5 TRBV segments (TRBV5-6, TRBV5-1 and TRBV20-1 among them) occurred more frequently in patients than in controls. Strong co-clustering by F measure was seen for same-batch samples.

The CDR3 is made up of 17 amino acids. CDR1 WSHSY and CDR2 SAAADI come from the germline V gene. V lost 3 bases, J lost 0 bases, and 18 bases lay in between. A note on this clonotype: Its specificity is unknown.

cDNA libraries for TCR beta contained unique molecular identifiers. It was from approximately 0.91 to 9.4 million T cells that around 500,000 cDNA molecules came. From the PCR reads, TCRdb called clonotypes with MiXCR, one entry per CDR3 protein. The sample lists 600,000 to 750,000 distinct CDR3 sequences, over 45% occurring once. The source of this sequence is a girl under 10 years old with multiple sclerosis. V and J are TRBV10-2 and TRBJ2-7; D might be TRBD2 (5 bases). Sequenced material: blood. The DNA of the CDR3 is TGCGCCAGCAGTGACGGGGTGGCGGGCTTTAACTCCTACGAGCAGTACTTC. Protein sequence: CASSDGVAGFNSYEQYF.